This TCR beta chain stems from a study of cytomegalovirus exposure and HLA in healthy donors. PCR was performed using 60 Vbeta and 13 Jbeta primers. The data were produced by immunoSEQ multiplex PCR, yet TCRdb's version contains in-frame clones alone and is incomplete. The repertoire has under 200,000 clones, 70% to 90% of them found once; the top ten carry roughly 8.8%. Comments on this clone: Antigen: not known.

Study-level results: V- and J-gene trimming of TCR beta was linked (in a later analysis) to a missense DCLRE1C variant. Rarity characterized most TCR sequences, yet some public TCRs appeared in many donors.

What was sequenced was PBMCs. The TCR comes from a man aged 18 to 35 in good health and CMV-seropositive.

CDR3 residues: CASSRPGLGLDTQYF. The CDR3 bases are TGTGCCAGCAGCCGACCGGGACTAGGGTTGGATACGCAGTATTTT. The rearrangement joins TRBV7-8 to TRBJ2-3; TRBD2 matches 8 bases. V trimming: 5 bases; J trimming: 6 bases; junction bases outside the gene matches: 10. Per the germline V gene, CDR1 is SGHVS and CDR2 is FQNEAQ. CDR3 length: 15 amino acids.